Listed below are T cell receptor beta chains from one sample, sequenced in a study of T cell changes during pregnancy in multiple sclerosis. The method was immunoSEQ multiplex PCR; TCRdb's version includes in-frame clones alone and lacks a portion of them. The table records tens of thousands of clones, around 90% of them present only once. The sample consisted of CD4+ T cells from peripheral blood mononuclear cells, taken in the second trimester of pregnancy. All receptors come from a female donor with multiple sclerosis, enrolled in a pregnancy study. CDR3s include the opening cysteine and the closing phenylalanine or tryptophan. A D gene is named only where the DNA matches it firmly. The size of a clone is reported for some rows only, either as once, few or many, or as a class for expanded clones.

D	V	length	size	J	DNA	CDR3
TRBD1	TRBV6-5	16	once	TRBJ2-7	TGTGCCAGCAGTTACTCTCTTGGACAGGGTGACTACGAGCAGTACTTC	CASSYSLGQGDYEQYF
-	TRBV9	14	-	TRBJ2-5	TGTGCCAGCAGCGTAGGTACAGTACAAGAGACCCAGTACTTC	CASSVGTVQETQYF
TRBD1	TRBV4-1	18	-	TRBJ1-5	TGCGCCAGCAGCCAACCGCCCGGTGACAGGGACCCTAATCAGCCCCAGCATTTT	CASSQPPGDRDPNQPQHF
-	TRBV18	15	-	TRBJ2-1	TGTGCCAGCTCACTCTCGGCAGGGGACTACAATGAGCAGTTCTTC	CASSLSAGDYNEQFF
-	TRBV2	15	-	TRBJ2-2	TGTGCCAGCAGTGTGGGGAGCCCGAACACCGGGGAGCTGTTTTTT	CASSVGSPNTGELFF
TRBD2	TRBV7-3	15	-	TRBJ2-1	TGTGCCAGCAGCCGGACTAGCGGAGCTTACAATGAGCAGTTCTTC	CASSRTSGAYNEQFF
-	TRBV30	14	-	TRBJ1-4	TGTGCCTGGAGTGTGGGCAGGGTTCTCGAAAAACTGTTTTTT	CAWSVGRVLEKLFF
TRBD1	TRBV6-1	15	-	TRBJ1-2	TGTGCCAGCAGTGGGAGTTTCGGGACAGGGTTTGGCTACACCTTC	CASSGSFGTGFGYTF
-	TRBV5-1	14	-	TRBJ1-6	TGCGCCAGCAGCGTGGACGGGTTAAAGGCACCCCTCCACTTT	CASSVDGLKAPLHF
TRBD1	TRBV11-2	16	-	TRBJ1-2	TGTGCCAGCAGCTCCCTAGCCGGGACAGCTACCTATGGCTACACCTTC	CASSSLAGTATYGYTF
TRBD1	TRBV5-5	15	-	TRBJ2-2	TGTGCCAGCAGCTCGGGACAGGGGGTCACCGGGGAGCTGTTTTTT	CASSSGQGVTGELFF
TRBD1	TRBV13	14	-	TRBJ2-5	TGTGCCAGCAGCTTGGCAGGGGGTTTGGAGACCCAGTACTTC	CASSLAGGLETQYF
TRBD2	TRBV5-1	14	-	TRBJ2-1	TGCGCCAGCAGCTATACTAGCGGGACTGTTGAGCAGTTCTTC	CASSYTSGTVEQFF
-	TRBV18	13	-	TRBJ1-1	TGTGCCAGCTCACCGAGACAGACCACTGAAGCTTTCTTT	CASSPRQTTEAFF
TRBD1	TRBV25-1	13	-	TRBJ1-2	TGTGCCAGCAGCGCCACAGGGGGGAATGGCTACACCTTC	CASSATGGNGYTF
TRBD1	TRBV5-1	16	-	TRBJ2-7	TGCGCCAGCAGCTTGGGAGGGACAGGGATGACCTACGAGCAGTACTTC	CASSLGGTGMTYEQYF
-	TRBV10-3	14	-	TRBJ1-3	TGTGCCTCTCAGGGCACCCTCTCTGGAAACACCATATATTTT	CASQGTLSGNTIYF
-	TRBV2	15	-	TRBJ1-2	TGTGCCAGCAGCCTAGGTGGGGTCGACTACCATGGCTACACCTTC	CASSLGGVDYHGYTF
-	TRBV2	15	-	TRBJ1-3	TGTGCCAGCAGACCACAGGGCGGCGCTGGAAACACCATATATTTT	CASRPQGGAGNTIYF
TRBD1	TRBV5-8	14	-	TRBJ2-5	TGTGCCAGCAGAAACCGGGACAGGGGAGAGACCCAGTACTTC	CASRNRDRGETQYF
TRBD2	TRBV6-1	16	-	TRBJ2-5	TGTGCCAGCAGTGAAAGGGCTAGCGGGGGTGTACGGACCCAGTACTTC	CASSERASGGVRTQYF
-	TRBV5-1	13	-	TRBJ2-2	TGCGCCAGCAGCCAGACAGTTCACGGGGAGCTGTTTTTT	CASSQTVHGELFF
-	TRBV18	13	-	TRBJ1-2	TGTGCCAGCTCATTCCAGGGGAACTATGGCTACACCTTC	CASSFQGNYGYTF
TRBD1	TRBV6-5	16	-	TRBJ1-1	TGTGCCAGCAGTTACTGGGTGGGACAGGGGACACAAGAAGCTTTCTTT	CASSYWVGQGTQEAFF
TRBD1	TRBV6-6	14	-	TRBJ2-2	TGTGCCAGCAGATCGACAGGGGGCACCGGGGAGCTGTTTTTT	CASRSTGGTGELFF
-	TRBV19	15	-	TRBJ1-5	TGTGCCAGTAGTAGAGGGCGGACGGGGAATCAGCCCCAGCATTTT	CASSRGRTGNQPQHF
-	TRBV7-2	16	-	TRBJ2-1	TGTGCCAGCAGCGTCGGTAGGTGGGCCGGGATCAATGAGCAGTTCTTC	CASSVGRWAGINEQFF
-	TRBV6-4	15	once	TRBJ1-6	TGTGCCAGCAGTGAGTCGTCTAGCCCTTATTCACCCCTCCACTTT	CASSESSSPYSPLHF
TRBD1	TRBV27	16	-	TRBJ1-6	TGTGCCAGCAGTTTAGAGGCCGGGACAGATAATTCACCCCTCCACTTT	CASSLEAGTDNSPLHF
TRBD2	TRBV4-2	17	-	TRBJ2-2	TGTGCCAGCAGCCAATCACGACTAGCGGGGCTTTCCGGGGAGCTGTTTTTT	CASSQSRLAGLSGELFF
-	TRBV9	14	-	TRBJ1-3	TGTGCCAGCAGCGGACTGAGCTCTGGAAACACCATATATTTT	CASSGLSSGNTIYF
-	TRBV6-5	16	-	TRBJ2-7	TGTGCCAGCAGTTACTCAGGCGTGAACTACCCGGGCGAGCAGTACTTC	CASSYSGVNYPGEQYF
TRBD1	TRBV5-5	13	-	TRBJ1-2	TGTGCCAGCAGCGTGGGACAGAACTATGGCTACACCTTC	CASSVGQNYGYTF
TRBD1	TRBV9	15	-	TRBJ1-1	TGTGCCAGCAGCGCCCTGGGACAGGGATACACTGAAGCTTTCTTT	CASSALGQGYTEAFF
-	TRBV5-6	13	-	TRBJ1-2	TGTGCCAGCAGCTTGAACACTAACTATGGCTACACCTTC	CASSLNTNYGYTF
-	TRBV2	14	-	TRBJ2-2	TGTGCCAGCAGAGACTTGACGAACACCGGGGAGCTGTTTTTT	CASRDLTNTGELFF
TRBD1	TRBV5-4	17	-	TRBJ1-1	TGTGCCAGCAGCTTACACAGGGGGCCGAGACTTTACCCGAAAGCTTTCTTT	CASSLHRGPRLYPKAFF
-	TRBV5-6	16	-	TRBJ2-1	TGTGCCAGCAGCTTGGTCGCTCTGAGCTCCTACAATGAGCAGTTCTTC	CASSLVALSSYNEQFF
-	TRBV7-9	17	-	TRBJ1-1	TGTGCCAGCAGCTTAGTCAGGTACAGGGCAGAAGACACTGAAGCTTTCTTT	CASSLVRYRAEDTEAFF
-	TRBV10-1	12	-	TRBJ2-3	TGCGCCAGCAGTCCCGGAGGGGATACGCAGTATTTT	CASSPGGDTQYF
-	TRBV11-2	16	medium-sized	TRBJ1-6	TGTGCCAGCAGCGCCATGCTCCGAGCGGCTAATTCACCCCTCCACTTT	CASSAMLRAANSPLHF
-	TRBV19	13	once	TRBJ1-2	TGTGCCAGTAGTAGCACAAATACCTATGGCTACACCTTC	CASSSTNTYGYTF
-	TRBV2	16	-	TRBJ2-6	TGTGCCAGCAGTGAAGCGGGGGCCTCTGGGGCCAACGTCCTGACTTTC	CASSEAGASGANVLTF
TRBD1	TRBV27	13	-	TRBJ1-1	TGTGCCAGCAGTTTGGACAGGGCCACTGAAGCTTTCTTT	CASSLDRATEAFF
-	TRBV29-1	13	few	TRBJ1-3	TGCAGCGTCCGACTCCCCTCTGGAAACACCATATATTTT	CSVRLPSGNTIYF
TRBD2	TRBV7-6	17	-	TRBJ2-1	TGTGCCAGCAGCTCCCGGGGGGGACATGGGCTGAGTAAAGAGCAGTTCTTC	CASSSRGGHGLSKEQFF
TRBD1	TRBV9	14	-	TRBJ2-7	TGTGCCAGCAGCGTAGGGGACAGCTCCTACGAGCAGTACTTC	CASSVGDSSYEQYF